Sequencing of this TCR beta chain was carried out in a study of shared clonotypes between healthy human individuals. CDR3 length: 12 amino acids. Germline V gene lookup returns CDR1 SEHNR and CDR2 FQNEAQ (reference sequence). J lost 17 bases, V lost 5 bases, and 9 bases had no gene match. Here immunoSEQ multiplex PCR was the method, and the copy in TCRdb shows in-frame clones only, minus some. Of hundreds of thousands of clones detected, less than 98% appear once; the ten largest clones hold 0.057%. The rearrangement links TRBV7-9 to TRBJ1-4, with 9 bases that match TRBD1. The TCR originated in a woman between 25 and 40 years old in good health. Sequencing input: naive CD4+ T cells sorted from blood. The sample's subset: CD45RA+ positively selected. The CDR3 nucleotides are TGTGCCAGCAGCAAAGCGGACAGGGGTCCCTTTTTT. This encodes CASSKADRGPFF.